The 25 T cell receptor beta chains reported below all come from one sample, sequenced in a study of T cell clones after liver transplantation. Produced via immunoSEQ multiplex PCR; TCRdb's table is partial and in-frame only. Of fewer than 25,000 clones detected, about 94% appear once; the ten largest clones hold 25%. This material consisted of CD8+ T cells from blood, taken about 25 months after liver transplant. These receptors were taken from a human patient who received a liver transplant. Part of the T cells may come from the graft donor.

This clone showed up just once. The genes are TRBV4-1 and TRBJ2-7; 9 bases fit TRBD2. This CDR3 has 18 amino acids. Germline-derived CDR1 and CDR2 are MGHRA and YSYEKL. J gave up 2 bases and V 3 bases, and 14 bases lay outside the gene matches. Here the CDR3 reads CASSHRGAGGVNAYEQYF. In DNA, the CDR3 is TGCGCCAGCAGCCACAGAGGGGCGGGAGGGGTGAATGCCTACGAGCAGTACTTC.

The gene calls are TRBV4-1 and TRBJ2-7; TRBD1 is a possible D gene (6 bases). CDR1 is MGHRA and CDR2 is YSYEKL in the germline V gene. This CDR3 has 13 amino acids. The V gene lost 2 bases and the J gene lost 5 bases, with 10 bases spanning the gap. The CDR3 spells CASSQPTGNEQYF. DNA for the CDR3: TGCGCCAGCAGCCAACCAACAGGGAACGAGCAGTACTTC.

The gene calls are TRBV18 and TRBJ2-5; TRBD1 agrees at 10 bases. The J call may be wrong; the DNA end is better matched by TRBJ2-7. Germline CDR1 and CDR2: KGHSH and LQKENI. This CDR3 contains 16 residues. The CDR3 is CASSPPPGQGTYEQYF. The CDR3 bases are TGTGCCAGCTCACCACCTCCGGGACAGGGGACCTACGAGCAGTACTTC.

To note about this clone: A far larger clone is just one base off, so this is likely a read error. Other DNA variants within this sample encode the same CDR3. The gene calls are TRBV28 and TRBJ2-2, with TRBD2 matching 7 bases. CDR1 and CDR2 from the germline V gene are MDHEN and SYDVKM. The V segment lost 6 bases and the J segment 5 bases; nucleotides outside the gene matches: 3. The CDR3 contains 13 residues. CDR3 protein: CASSPRGTGELFF. In DNA, the CDR3 is TGTGCCAGCAGCCCGCGGGGGACCGGGGAGCTGTTTTTT.

This clone was seen just once. The chain uses TRBV9 and TRBJ2-3, with a possible D match to TRBD1 (6 bases). The ends were cut back, 3 bases at V and 2 bases at J, with 16 bases in the middle. This CDR3 is built from 16 residues. Germline V gene lookup returns CDR1 SGDLS and CDR2 YYNGEE. CDR3 sequence reads: CASSAPPRGITDTQYF. The DNA of the CDR3 is TGTGCCAGCAGCGCCCCCCCCAGGGGTATCACAGATACGCAGTATTTT.

This clone was seen just once. This rearrangement joins TRBV6-1 to TRBJ2-7, with TRBD2 matching over 9 bases. Germline trimming cut 1 base from V and 3 bases from J; bases unmatched to any gene: 7. CDR3 length equals 16 residues. Per germline, CDR1 MNHNS and CDR2 SASEGT. The CDR3 is CASSEGLAGTVYEQYF. For the CDR3, the DNA is TGTGCCAGCAGTGAAGGGCTAGCGGGAACCGTCTACGAGCAGTACTTC.

The chain is built from TRBV6-6 and TRBJ2-7; D call uncertain. V shed 0 bases and J shed 4 bases, with 7 bases lying between them. The CDR3 has 13 residues. The germline V gene has CDR1 MNHNY and CDR2 SVGAGI (reference sequence). CDR3 sequence reads: CASSYSVGYEQYF. Written as DNA, the CDR3 is TGTGCCAGCAGTTACTCGGTGGGGTACGAGCAGTACTTC.

The chain is built from TRBV27 and TRBJ1-4; D might be TRBD1 (5 bases). Germline V CDR1 and CDR2: MNHEY, SMNVEV (reference sequence). With 5 bases removed from V and 3 bases from J, the gap between germline ends came to 10 bases. The CDR3 is made up of 14 amino acids. The CDR3: CASSTRGANEKLFF. DNA for the CDR3: TGTGCCAGCAGTACGAGGGGAGCTAATGAAAAACTGTTTTTT.

The chain has TRBV7-3 and TRBJ2-1, with 12 bases matching TRBD2. Germline trimming cut 2 bases from V and 2 bases from J; bases unmatched to any gene: 7. Germline assignment: CDR1 SGHTA and CDR2 FQGTGA. This CDR3 has 18 amino acids. CDR3 sequence (DNA): TGTGCCAGCAGCTTATACCTAGCGGGAGGGCCGACCTACAATGAGCAGTTCTTC. Translating gives CASSLYLAGGPTYNEQFF.

The chain joins TRBV7-2 to TRBJ2-3, with 12 bases matching TRBD2. The ends lost 2 bases at V and 5 bases at J; junction bases unmatched: 5. The germline V gene encodes CDR1 SGHTA and CDR2 FQGNSA. The CDR3 covers 16 residues. CDR3 loop: CASSLLAGGPKDTQYF. DNA of the CDR3: TGTGCCAGCAGCTTACTAGCGGGAGGGCCAAAAGATACGCAGTATTTT.

In this sample, this clone turned up a few times. V is TRBV27 and J is TRBJ2-7; 8 bases fit TRBD1. The CDR3 is made up of 14 amino acids. CDR1 and CDR2 (germline): MNHEY, SMNVEV (reference sequence). The V and J ends lost 5 bases and 5 bases, in that order; junction bases with no gene match: 8. CDR3 bases: TGTGCCAGCAGTGCCCGTTTGACAGGGGACGAGCAGTACTTC. Its translation is CASSARLTGDEQYF.

V gene TRBV7-6 combines with J gene TRBJ2-5; TRBD1 matches at 8 bases. This CDR3 has 14 residues. The germline gives CDR1 SGHVS, CDR2 FNYEAQ. Trimming removed 5 bases from V and 4 bases from J; junction bases left unmatched: 6. CDR3 bases: TGTGCCAGCAGCCCGGACAGGGTGGCAGAGACCCAGTACTTC. Protein product: CASSPDRVAETQYF.

This clone showed up just once. This chain links TRBV6-6 with TRBJ1-4, with unresolved D. V shed 8 bases and J shed 7 bases, with 8 bases lying between them. CDR3 length equals 11 residues. Germline loops: CDR1 MNHNY, CDR2 SVGAGI (reference sequence). The DNA for the CDR3 is TGTGCCAGCTGGTGGGGTGAAAAACTGTTTTTT. The encoded protein is CASWWGEKLFF.

V is TRBV5-8 and J is TRBJ1-2, with a weak D call TRBD1 (6 bases). Germline-derived CDR1 and CDR2 are SGHTS and YDEGEE. The CDR3 totals 14 residues. With 4 bases removed from V and 7 bases from J, the gap between germline ends came to 17 bases. The chain's CDR3 is CASSGQAGASGYTF. Here the CDR3 DNA reads TGTGCCAGCAGCGGCCAAGCGGGGGCAAGTGGCTACACCTTC.

This sequence joins TRBV11-3 and TRBJ1-1, with D uncertain. The germline gives CDR1 SGHNT, CDR2 YENEEA. Trimming removed 4 bases at V and 3 bases at J, with 12 bases between. The CDR3 is made up of 14 amino acids. CDR3 sequence (DNA): TGTGCCAGCAGCTCCTGGGGAGGAGACACTGAAGCTTTCTTT. Amino acids: CASSSWGGDTEAFF.

This chain joins TRBV27 and TRBJ2-7; TRBD1 aligns across 10 bases. The CDR3 spans 15 residues. The ends lost 3 bases at V and 6 bases at J; junction bases unmatched: 8. Germline CDR1 and CDR2: MNHEY and SMNVEV (reference sequence). This CDR3 reads CASSLRTGGSGEQYF. The CDR3 bases are TGTGCCAGCAGTTTGCGGACAGGGGGTAGCGGCGAGCAGTACTTC.

Sample share makes this clone medium-sized. The rearrangement links TRBV7-8 to TRBJ2-3, with 9 bases fitting TRBD2. Germline V gives CDR1 SGHVS, CDR2 FQNEAQ. The junction had 6 bases not matched to a gene; V was cut back by 5 bases and J by 6 bases. The CDR3 is made up of 14 amino acids. The CDR3 here is CASSTTTSGDTQYF. CDR3 nucleotides: TGTGCCAGCAGCACCACGACTAGCGGTGATACGCAGTATTTT. The full variable domain, rest sourced from reference TRBV7-8 and TRBJ2-3, is GAGVSQSPRYKVAKRGQDVALRCDPISGHVSLFWYQQALGQGPEFLTYFQNEAQLDKSGLPSDRFFAERPEGSVSTLKIQRTQQEDSAVYLCASSTTTSGDTQYFGPGTRLTVL.

The J gene is TRBJ2-7, the V gene TRBV27, with 11 bases matching TRBD2. The V gene end was trimmed by 3 bases and the J gene end by 5 bases; junction bases not matched to a gene: 9. Germline loops: CDR1 MNHEY, CDR2 SMNVEV (reference sequence). The CDR3 is 16 residues long. This CDR3 is CASSLTLAGGPHEQYF. As DNA, the CDR3 is TGTGCCAGCAGTTTGACTTTAGCGGGAGGGCCCCACGAGCAGTACTTC.

V usage is TRBV27 and J usage is TRBJ1-4; 7 bases are a match to TRBD1. The CDR3 contains 14 residues. Germline V lookup: CDR1 MNHEY, CDR2 SMNVEV (reference sequence). The J segment lost 8 bases and the V segment lost 6 bases, leaving 9 bases of the junction unmatched. CDR3 residues: CASSRDSLEEKLFF. The CDR3 bases are TGTGCCAGCAGCCGGGACAGCTTAGAGGAAAAACTGTTTTTT.

This rearrangement joins TRBV7-9 to TRBJ2-1, with 8 bases fitting TRBD1. The CDR3 contains 17 residues. The J segment lost 9 bases and the V segment lost 0 bases, leaving 13 bases of the junction unmatched. The germline gives CDR1 SEHNR, CDR2 FQNEAQ (reference sequence). CDR3 DNA sequence: TGTGCCAGCAGCTTAGCGGTGGGAAGCAGGGGGCGGGGTGAGCAGTTCTTC. This sequence encodes CASSLAVGSRGRGEQFF.

V is TRBV7-9 and J is TRBJ1-1; D call uncertain. CDR1 and CDR2 from the germline V gene are SEHNR and FQNEAQ (reference sequence). V was shortened by 2 bases and J by 7 bases, with 5 bases between the two germline ends. This CDR3 is 11 amino acids long. CDR3 DNA: TGTGCCAGCAGCTTACATGGTGAAGCTTTCTTT. As protein: CASSLHGEAFF.

This sequence joins TRBV4-3 and TRBJ2-7, with D possibly TRBD1 on 6 matching bases. V was shortened by 1 base and J by 3 bases, with 13 bases between the two germline ends. The CDR3 spans 15 residues. CDR1 is LGHNA, CDR2 YSLEER, per germline. The CDR3 sequence is CASSQGTGWDYEQYF. CDR3 DNA sequence: TGCGCCAGCAGCCAAGGAACAGGGTGGGACTACGAGCAGTACTTC.

This clone is medium-sized in the sample. DNA for the CDR3: TGCGCCAGCAGCCAAGGGGCTAGCGGGAGGGAATACGAGCAGTACTTC. Translation gives CASSQGASGREYEQYF. The chain couples TRBV4-1 to TRBJ2-7, with TRBD2 matching 12 bases. Losses at the gene ends were 1 base for V and 4 bases for J; bases not matched to a gene: 5. The CDR3 has 16 amino acids. CDR1 and CDR2 from the germline V gene are MGHRA and YSYEKL.

The chain links TRBV15 to TRBJ1-5; no clear D. Germline loops: CDR1 LNHNV, CDR2 YYDKDF (reference sequence). The CDR3 sequence is 15 residues long. The V end lost 1 base, the J end lost 2 bases, and 9 bases lay between the germline ends. The CDR3 protein is CATSRARSGNQPQHF. The CDR3, as DNA: TGTGCCACCAGCAGAGCCAGGTCAGGCAATCAGCCCCAGCATTTT.

The J gene is TRBJ2-7, the V gene TRBV9; TRBD1 is a possible D gene (7 bases). The CDR3 is made up of 14 amino acids. V was shortened by 3 bases and J by 2 bases, with 12 bases between the two germline ends. Germline V lookup: CDR1 SGDLS, CDR2 YYNGEE. The CDR3 region is CASSGGDRPYEQYF. The CDR3 coding sequence is TGTGCCAGCAGCGGCGGGGACAGACCCTACGAGCAGTACTTC.